This is a list of T cell receptor beta chains from one sample in a study of blood T cells in healthy people across ages. In TCRdb, the 5' RACE reads were re-called with MiXCR into one record per CDR3 protein. The sample lists roughly 720,000 distinct CDR3 sequences; approximately 55% were seen once. The sample comprised blood. Every receptor here comes from a man older than 75 in good health. The CDR3 runs from the conserved cysteine through the conserved F or W. The D gene is left open where the match is weak. Some rows mark clone size as missing; the rest say once, few, many or name a class of expanded clone.

>TRBJ1-1|.|TRBV15|.
CAIREQLEAEAFF
TGTGCCATAAGAGAACAGCTTGAGGCTGAAGCTTTCTTT
>TRBJ1-2|.|TRBV10-3|TRBD1
CAISPGQGHGYTF
TGTGCCATCAGTCCGGGACAGGGACATGGCTACACCTTC
>TRBJ2-7|.|TRBV24-1|TRBD1
CATSDPGQGYEQYF
TGTGCCACCAGTGATCCCGGACAGGGCTACGAGCAGTACTTC
>TRBJ2-7|.|TRBV5-1|TRBD2
CASSAGTSGNEQYF
TGCGCCAGCAGCGCGGGGACTAGCGGCAATGAGCAGTACTTC
>TRBJ2-6|.|TRBV7-3|TRBD2
CASSSSGLVGGGANVLTF
TGTGCCAGCAGCTCCTCGGGACTAGTGGGGGGAGGGGCCAACGTCCTGACTTTC
>TRBJ2-7|.|TRBV27|TRBD1
CASRADRGQSYEQYF
TGTGCCAGCAGGGCAGACAGGGGGCAATCCTACGAGCAGTACTTC
>TRBJ2-1|.|TRBV6-1|.
CASSDEWASANGNEQFF
TGTGCCAGCAGTGACGAGTGGGCGAGCGCCAACGGAAATGAGCAGTTCTTC
>TRBJ2-7|.|TRBV20-1|TRBD1
CSARENRGQHEQYF
TGCAGTGCTAGAGAGAACAGGGGTCAACACGAGCAGTACTTC
>TRBJ2-7|.|TRBV7-2|.
CASSLGYGRGSSEQYF
TGTGCCAGCAGCTTAGGATACGGGAGAGGGAGTTCCGAGCAGTACTTC
>TRBJ1-6|.|TRBV5-1|.
CASSLEVRTRGDSPLHF
TGCGCCAGCAGCTTGGAAGTCAGGACCCGCGGCGATTCACCCCTCCACTTT
>TRBJ1-2|.|TRBV24-1|TRBD1
CATSDPGQGDYGYTF
TGTGCCACCAGTGATCCTGGACAGGGGGACTATGGCTACACCTTC
>TRBJ2-7|.|TRBV20-1|.
CSAIPTSLGYNEQYF
TGCAGTGCTATCCCGACATCCCTGGGATACAATGAGCAGTACTTC
>TRBJ2-7|.|TRBV27|TRBD2
CASSPWSTSGYEQYF
TGTGCCAGCAGTCCTTGGTCGACTAGCGGTTACGAGCAGTACTTC
>TRBJ1-1|.|TRBV5-1|.
CASSNLNTEAFF
TGCGCCAGCAGCAACCTGAACACTGAAGCTTTCTTT
>TRBJ1-2|.|TRBV20-1|.
CSARPPGGNYGYTF
TGCAGTGCTAGGCCGCCGGGGGGGAACTATGGCTACACCTTC
>TRBJ2-1|few|TRBV9|TRBD2
CASSVTGTTLYNEQFF
TGTGCCAGCAGCGTAACCGGGACTACCCTCTACAATGAGCAGTTCTTC
>TRBJ2-5|.|TRBV12-3/TRBV12-4|.
CASSPPYPRNEQYF
TGTGCCAGCAGCCCTCCGTACCCGAGGAATGAGCAGTACTTC
>TRBJ2-7|.|TRBV12-3/TRBV12-4|TRBD1
CASSPQGARAYEQYF
TGTGCCAGCAGTCCCCAGGGGGCTCGCGCCTACGAGCAGTACTTC
>TRBJ2-7|few|TRBV29-1|.
CSVESDSYNSYEQYF
TGCAGCGTTGAATCGGATAGTTATAACTCCTACGAGCAGTACTTC
>TRBJ1-2|.|TRBV4-2|.
CASSQDISGGKNGYTF
TGTGCCAGCAGCCAAGATATTTCGGGGGGCAAGAATGGCTACACCTTC
>TRBJ2-1|.|TRBV4-2|TRBD2
CASSQERRASGYNEQFF
TGTGCCAGCAGCCAAGAGAGGCGGGCTAGCGGATACAATGAGCAGTTCTTC
>TRBJ2-3|few|TRBV6-6|TRBD2
CASSSRETELGTQYF
TGTGCCAGCAGTTCGCGGGAGACAGAGTTAGGTACGCAGTATTTT
>TRBJ2-1|.|TRBV11-2|TRBD2
CASSPLAGAGPEQFF
TGTGCCAGCAGCCCGTTAGCGGGAGCGGGGCCTGAGCAGTTCTTC
>TRBJ2-5|few|TRBV10-3|.
CAISRRTRGAQETQYF
TGTGCCATCAGTAGAAGAACAAGGGGAGCTCAAGAGACCCAGTACTTC
>TRBJ2-6|.|TRBV24-1|.
CATSDLHSGANVLTF
TGTGCCACCAGTGATTTGCACTCTGGGGCCAACGTCCTGACTTTC
>TRBJ2-7|.|TRBV20-1|TRBD2
CSASTSGAYEQYF
TGCAGTGCATCGACTAGCGGGGCCTACGAGCAGTACTTC